Listed here are 9 T cell receptor beta chains from one sample, sequenced in a study of T-cell reconstitution after alpha-beta-depleted transplantation in children. As it was prepared, the TCRbeta library received unique molecular identifiers. TCRdb processed the PCR reads anew with MiXCR; each CDR3 protein has one entry. Altogether approximately 490,000 distinct CDR3 sequences are present, around an eighth being singletons, with the ten largest covering around 6.1%. Specimen: PBMCs from the stem cell graft donor, collected from the stem cell graft. The receptors were sampled from a human donor who donated a stem cell graft to a child with combined immunodeficiency.

In nucleotides, the CDR3 is TGTGCCAGCAGCTCGCCGGGACTGCGTTCCTACAATGAGCAGTTCTTC. This sequence encodes CASSSPGLRSYNEQFF. The chain carries TRBV5-7 and TRBJ2-1, with D perhaps TRBD2 (6 bases). TRBV5-7 is assigned to the ORF class and has an uncertain function. V lost 3 bases, J lost 1 base, and 14 bases lay in between. The CDR3 length is 16 residues.

The chain uses TRBV7-3 and TRBJ2-7, with 8 bases lining up with TRBD2. V shed 5 bases and J 6 bases; nucleotides not matched to a gene: 9. Germline V gene data show CDR1 as SGHTA and CDR2 as FQGTGA. CDR3 length: 14 amino acids. Written as DNA, the CDR3 is TGTGCCAGCAGCCTTCTAACCGGGACTAGCGAGCAGTACTTC. As protein: CASSLLTGTSEQYF.

This clonotype was observed a handful of times. This chain connects TRBV29-1 to TRBJ2-7; D gene unclear. The germline gives CDR1 SQVTM, CDR2 ANQGSEA. The CDR3 has 14 amino acids. V dropped 1 base and J dropped 0 bases, with 10 bases sitting between them. The CDR3 region is CSVEATFSSYEQYF. DNA for the CDR3: TGCAGCGTTGAAGCGACATTCAGCTCCTACGAGCAGTACTTC.

This clonotype was counted only a few times. CDR3 residues: CASSPQKLYEQYF. CDR3 DNA: TGTGCCAGCAGCCCTCAGAAGTTGTACGAGCAGTACTTC. This sequence joins TRBV7-9 and TRBJ2-7; D is ambiguous. V lost 5 bases to trimming and J lost 4 bases, with 12 bases between them. The CDR3 consists of 13 residues. CDR1 is SEHNR and CDR2 is FQNEAQ in the germline V gene (reference sequence). The entire variable domain, with the rest obtained from reference TRBV7-9 and TRBJ2-7, is as follows: DTGVSQNPRHKITKRGQNVTFRCDPISEHNRLYWYRQTLGQGPEFLTYFQNEAQLEKSRLLSDRFSAERPKGSFSTLEIQRTEQGDSAMYLCASSPQKLYEQYFGPGTRLTVT.

This clonotype was observed a handful of times. The CDR3 region has the DNA TGTGCCAGCAGCTTGGGACAGAGGGGCACCGGGGAGCTGTTTTTT. Residues: CASSLGQRGTGELFF. The chain carries TRBV3-1 and TRBJ2-2; 7 bases agree with TRBD1. The CDR3 consists of 15 residues. Germline CDR1 LGHDT, CDR2 YNNKEL (reference sequence). Losses at the gene ends were 5 bases for V and 4 bases for J; bases not matched to a gene: 7.

The chain joins TRBV7-3 to TRBJ2-7, with 8 bases fitting TRBD1. The V gene end was trimmed by 2 bases and the J gene end by 2 bases; junction bases not matched to a gene: 5. CDR1 SGHTA and CDR2 FQGTGA come from the germline V gene. CDR3 length equals 15 residues. CDR3: CASSLHPGGTYEQYF. In nucleotides, the CDR3 is TGTGCCAGCAGCTTACATCCAGGGGGCACCTACGAGCAGTACTTC.

This clonotype was recorded at least ten times. The CDR3 bases are TGTGCCAGCAGCGTAGAGCCAGGGCGAGAGACCCAGTACTTC. Protein: CASSVEPGRETQYF. This chain joins TRBV9 and TRBJ2-5; D is perhaps TRBD1 (5 bases). CDR3 length: 14 amino acids. V was pared by 0 bases and J by 4 bases, with 10 bases between. In germline, CDR1 is SGDLS, CDR2 YYNGEE.

The rearrangement uses TRBV12-3 or TRBV12-4 and TRBJ2-5; 10 bases line up with TRBD1. V shed 5 bases and J 2 bases; nucleotides not matched to a gene: 8. CDR3 length: 16 amino acids. CDR3 bases: TGTGCCAGCAGTCGCGGGACAGGGGTTGGACAAGAGACCCAGTACTTC. Translation: CASSRGTGVGQETQYF.

The V and J genes are TRBV28 and TRBJ2-7; no clear D gene. The CDR3 contains 12 residues. Per the germline V gene, CDR1 is MDHEN and CDR2 is SYDVKM. The germline V and J ends were trimmed by 2 bases and 6 bases, with 8 bases remaining between them. The CDR3 region has the DNA TGTGCCAGCAGTTTAGTGAGTAGCGAGCAGTACTTC. Translated, it gives CASSLVSSEQYF.